The 22 T cell receptor beta chains reported below all come from one sample, sequenced in a study of T cells in tuberculosis. Sequenced by immunoSEQ multiplex PCR; TCRdb stores in-frame clones only, minus some. Counted here are about 25,000 clones, more than 80% occurring once; the ten biggest clones make up roughly a sixth. The sequenced sample was PBMCs. These receptors all come from a donor aged 5-35 years with latent tuberculosis or without tuberculosis infection. Some clones in this sample may be carry-over from other donors' samples.

The chain uses TRBV7-9 and TRBJ1-1; 7 nucleotides match TRBD1. CDR1 is SEHNR and CDR2 is FQNEAQ in the germline V gene (reference sequence). With V trimmed by 3 bases and J by 5 bases, 3 bases remained unmatched. CDR3 length: 13 residues. CDR3 nucleotides: TGTGCCAGCAGCTTTGACAGGGAGACTGAAGCTTTCTTT. It encodes CASSFDRETEAFF.

The V gene is TRBV25-1, the J gene TRBJ1-1; D may be TRBD1 (6 bases). Trimming stripped 5 bases from V and 0 bases from J, with 10 bases between. The CDR3 extends over 14 amino acids. In germline, CDR1 is MGHDK, CDR2 SYGVNS. The CDR3 DNA sequence: TGTGCCAGCAGTTTGGGGGGGCTGAACACTGAAGCTTTCTTT. This encodes CASSLGGLNTEAFF. The full variable domain, with the rest looked up from reference TRBV25-1 and TRBJ1-1, is EADIYQTPRYLVIGTGKKITLECSQTMGHDKMYWYQQDPGMELHLIHYSYGVNSTEKGDLSSESTVSRIRTEHFPLTLESARPSHTSQYLCASSLGGLNTEAFFGQGTRLTVV.

The rearrangement joins TRBV18 to TRBJ2-4; TRBD1 matches at 10 bases. The CDR3 covers 16 residues. Unmatched junction bases numbered 4, after V lost 3 bases and J lost 2 bases. Germline lookup yields CDR1 KGHSH and CDR2 LQKENI. The CDR3 bases are TGTGCCAGCTCACCTGGGACAGGGGAGACCAAAAACATTCAGTACTTC. Its translation: CASSPGTGETKNIQYF.

This clone came up a few times. The chain couples TRBV2 to TRBJ1-1; D ambiguous. The CDR3 extends over 13 amino acids. The V end was cut by 8 bases, the J end by 3 bases, with 13 bases between. Germline V gene sequence: CDR1 SNHLY, CDR2 FYNNEI. CDR3: CASRGFGDTEAFF. In DNA, the CDR3 is TGTGCCAGCCGGGGTTTTGGGGACACTGAAGCTTTCTTT.

The genes are TRBV18 and TRBJ2-2; TRBD1 might be the D (6 bases). The CDR3 is 15 residues long. Germline V gene lookup returns CDR1 KGHSH and CDR2 LQKENI. Trimming stripped 3 bases from V and 1 base from J, with 9 bases between. The CDR3: CASSPRQVNTGELFF. The CDR3 DNA reads as TGTGCCAGCTCACCCCGACAGGTGAACACCGGGGAGCTGTTTTTT.

This clone was seen only once. The chain uses TRBV19 and TRBJ2-3; 7 nucleotides match TRBD2. Germline CDR1 reads LNHDA; CDR2 reads SQIVND (reference sequence). There are 17 residues in the CDR3. The ends lost 8 bases at V and 0 bases at J; junction bases unmatched: 14. The CDR3, as DNA: TGTGCCAGTTCGGACGGGGGGTTATCCCCTAGCACAGATACGCAGTATTTT. Protein: CASSDGGLSPSTDTQYF.

The chain combines TRBV19 with TRBJ1-5; D is unresolved. This CDR3 is built from 14 residues. Germline-derived CDR1 and CDR2 are LNHDA and SQIVND (reference sequence). Trimming stripped 4 bases from V and 1 base from J, with 8 bases between. In nucleotides, the CDR3 is TGTGCCAGTAGTACCACTTACAGCAATCAGCCCCAGCATTTT. Translation gives CASSTTYSNQPQHF.

CDR3 sequence (DNA): TGTGCCAGCAGCCCTTTTTCCGGCGAGCAGTACTTC. This translates into CASSPFSGEQYF. The chain recombines TRBV7-6 with TRBJ2-7; D is unclear. CDR1 and CDR2 (germline): SGHVS, FNYEAQ. The length of the CDR3 is 12 residues. V shed 5 bases and J shed 6 bases, with 11 bases lying between them.

This chain links TRBV7-8 with TRBJ1-2, with D unresolved. This CDR3 region has 12 residues. The V end lost 3 bases, the J end lost 7 bases, and 9 bases lay between the germline ends. Germline V gene lookup returns CDR1 SGHVS and CDR2 FQNEAQ. The CDR3 sequence: CASSFYSGGYTF. In DNA form, the CDR3 reads TGTGCCAGCAGCTTTTATTCGGGTGGCTACACCTTC.

The rearrangement links TRBV5-1 to TRBJ2-1; D call uncertain. CDR3 length: 18 amino acids. Germline V CDR1 and CDR2: SGHRS, YFSETQ. Trimming removed 0 bases at V and 3 bases at J, with 19 bases between. The CDR3 spells CASSLGALLASYYNEQFF. DNA for the CDR3: TGCGCCAGCAGCTTGGGGGCGTTATTGGCCTCCTACTACAATGAGCAGTTCTTC.

The chain links TRBV25-1 to TRBJ1-2; 8 nucleotides align to TRBD1. This CDR3 spans 12 amino acids. Germline V CDR1 and CDR2: MGHDK, SYGVNS. Trimming at V came to 5 bases and at J to 6 bases, leaving 2 bases not matched to a gene. The CDR3 DNA reads TGTGCCAGCAGTCAGGGGGCGCATGGCTACACCTTC. Its protein product is CASSQGAHGYTF.

The chain employs TRBV5-4 and TRBJ2-2; a weak D match, TRBD1 (5 bases). Germline CDR1 reads SGHNT; CDR2 reads YYREEE (reference sequence). The CDR3 is made up of 12 amino acids. The V end lost 10 bases, the J end lost 6 bases, and 13 bases lay between the germline ends. This CDR3 is CAVSRVSGELFF. The CDR3 nucleotides read TGTGCCGTCTCCAGGGTTTCCGGGGAGCTGTTTTTT.

The chain uses TRBV6-5 and TRBJ1-2; maybe TRBD1 (5 bases). The germline gives CDR1 MNHEY, CDR2 SVGAGI. CDR3 length: 15 amino acids. With 6 bases removed from V and 4 bases from J, the gap between germline ends came to 18 bases. The CDR3 here is CASRREGGGAYGYTF. CDR3 coding DNA: TGTGCCAGCAGAAGAGAGGGAGGCGGGGCCTATGGCTACACCTTC.

CDR3: CATSQVGGEEQYF. Here the CDR3 DNA reads TGTGCCACCTCACAGGTGGGTGGGGAAGAGCAGTACTTC. V gene TRBV15 combines with J gene TRBJ2-7; a possible D gene is TRBD1 (5 bases). The germline V and J ends were trimmed by 8 bases and 7 bases, with 18 bases remaining between them. The CDR3 sequence is 13 residues long. The germline V gene has CDR1 LNHNV and CDR2 YYDKDF (reference sequence).

This chain joins TRBV4-1 and TRBJ2-1; D might be TRBD2 (7 bases). V lost 0 bases, J lost 4 bases, and 13 bases lay in between. Germline V gives CDR1 MGHRA, CDR2 YSYEKL. There are 16 residues in the CDR3. CDR3 amino acids: CASSQDAGAPYNEQFF. The CDR3 DNA sequence: TGCGCCAGCAGCCAAGATGCGGGGGCCCCATACAATGAGCAGTTCTTC.

The chain couples TRBV29-1 to TRBJ2-1; no clear D gene. There are 14 residues in the CDR3. Trimming removed 4 bases from V and 1 base from J, with 11 bases in between. CDR1 and CDR2 from the germline V gene are SQVTM and ANQGSEA. This chain's CDR3 is CSVVGLSSYNEQFF. In DNA, the CDR3 is TGCAGCGTTGTGGGCCTTAGTTCCTACAATGAGCAGTTCTTC.

The chain is built from TRBV10-1 and TRBJ2-2; D unclear. Trimming pared 4 bases from V and 5 bases from J, leaving 8 bases between. Germline lookup yields CDR1 WNHNN and CDR2 SYGVQD (reference sequence). The CDR3 has 13 residues. The CDR3 sequence is CASSASATGELFF. The CDR3 nucleotides read TGCGCCAGCAGTGCGTCAGCTACCGGGGAGCTGTTTTTT.

The chain is built from TRBV19 and TRBJ1-5; a possible D gene is TRBD1 (6 bases). V shed 10 bases and J shed 1 base, with 20 bases lying between them. This CDR3 comprises 16 residues. The germline V gene encodes CDR1 LNHDA and CDR2 SQIVND (reference sequence). The CDR3 DNA reads TGTGCCACCACTTCCGGCAGGGGCCAGAGCAATCAGCCCCAGCATTTT. Translation: CATTSGRGQSNQPQHF.

This clone has more than one count but fewer than ten. This chain's CDR3 is CASSLEGTAEAFF. The CDR3 nucleotides are TGTGCCAGCAGCTTAGAAGGGACAGCTGAAGCTTTCTTT. V and J are TRBV11-2 and TRBJ1-1; 7 bases match TRBD1. This CDR3 has 13 residues. Germline CDR1 reads SGHAT; CDR2 reads FQNNGV. J lost 6 bases, V lost 0 bases, and 1 base had no gene match.

The chain uses TRBV19 and TRBJ2-1; weak D call: TRBD1 (6 bases). This CDR3 spans 14 amino acids. CDR1 is LNHDA and CDR2 is SQIVND in the germline V gene (reference sequence). Trimming cost V 3 bases and J 9 bases, with 15 bases left between them. The CDR3 here is CASSIPGVGGEQFF. In nucleotides, the CDR3 is TGTGCCAGTAGTATTCCAGGGGTAGGGGGTGAGCAGTTCTTC.

This clone was detected once. Here the CDR3 reads CASSGAGSSREKLFF. DNA of the CDR3: TGTGCCAGCAGTGGCGCGGGGAGCTCTAGGGAAAAACTGTTTTTT. The rearrangement uses TRBV5-6 and TRBJ1-4; no reliable D call. V lost 5 bases and J 8 bases, leaving 19 bases between the germline ends. The CDR3 runs to 15 residues. Germline V gene data show CDR1 as SGHDT and CDR2 as YYEEEE.

V gene TRBV7-3 combines with J gene TRBJ2-5, with 8 bases matching TRBD2. Germline V gives CDR1 SGHTA, CDR2 FQGTGA. The CDR3 contains 14 residues. The V segment lost 5 bases and the J segment 4 bases; nucleotides outside the gene matches: 6. The CDR3 nucleotides read TGTGCCAGCAGCCCAGCGGGAGTCGGAGAGACCCAGTACTTC. Translating it yields CASSPAGVGETQYF.